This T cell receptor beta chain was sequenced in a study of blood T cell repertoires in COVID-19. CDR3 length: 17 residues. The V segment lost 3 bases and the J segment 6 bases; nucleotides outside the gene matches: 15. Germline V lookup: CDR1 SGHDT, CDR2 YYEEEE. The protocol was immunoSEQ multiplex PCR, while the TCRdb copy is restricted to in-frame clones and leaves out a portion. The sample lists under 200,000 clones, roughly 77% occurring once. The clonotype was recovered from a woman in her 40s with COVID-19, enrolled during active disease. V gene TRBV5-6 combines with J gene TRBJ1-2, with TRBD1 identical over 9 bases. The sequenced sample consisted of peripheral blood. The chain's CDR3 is CASSSGGPGQGNHGYTF. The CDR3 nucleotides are TGTGCCAGCAGCTCCGGGGGTCCGGGACAGGGAAATCATGGCTACACCTTC.